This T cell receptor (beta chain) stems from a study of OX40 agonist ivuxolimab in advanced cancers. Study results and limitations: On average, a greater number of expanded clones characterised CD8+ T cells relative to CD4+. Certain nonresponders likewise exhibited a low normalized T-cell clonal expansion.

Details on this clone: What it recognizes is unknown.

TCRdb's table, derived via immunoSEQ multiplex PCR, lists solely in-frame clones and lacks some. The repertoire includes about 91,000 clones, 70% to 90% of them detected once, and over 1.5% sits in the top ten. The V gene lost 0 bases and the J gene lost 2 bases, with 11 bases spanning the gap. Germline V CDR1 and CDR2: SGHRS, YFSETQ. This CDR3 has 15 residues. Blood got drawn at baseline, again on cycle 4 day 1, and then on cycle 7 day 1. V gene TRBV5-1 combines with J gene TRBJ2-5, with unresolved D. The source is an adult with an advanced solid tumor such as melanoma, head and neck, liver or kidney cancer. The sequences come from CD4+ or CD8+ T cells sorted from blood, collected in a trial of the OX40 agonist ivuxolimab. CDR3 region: CASSLVGLTQETQYF. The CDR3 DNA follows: TGCGCCAGCAGCTTGGTAGGGCTAACGCAAGAGACCCAGTACTTC.